Shown below are 2 T cell receptor beta chains from a single sample sequenced in a study of T cell changes during pregnancy in multiple sclerosis. Some clones are missing from TCRdb's copy, which holds only in-frame ones; the method was immunoSEQ multiplex PCR. The repertoire has just over 80,000 clones, nearly 95% of them found once; the top ten carry around 1.1%. The material was peripheral blood, obtained in the second trimester of pregnancy. These receptors all stem from a female donor with multiple sclerosis, enrolled in a pregnancy study.

In DNA form, the CDR3 reads TGCAGTGTCCAGGGGGCAACAGAAGCTTTCTTT. It is translated as CSVQGATEAFF. The rearrangement links TRBV20-1 to TRBJ1-1, with 8 nucleotides matching TRBD1. The V and J ends lost 7 bases and 8 bases, in that order; junction bases with no gene match: 6. Germline lookup yields CDR1 DFQATT and CDR2 SNEGSKA (reference sequence). This CDR3 has 11 amino acids.

Notes on this clone: Other nucleotide sequences from this sample produce the same CDR3. The chain uses TRBV5-1 and TRBJ2-3; perhaps TRBD2 as D (6 bases). The germline V and J ends were trimmed by 0 bases and 2 bases, with 10 bases remaining between them. The CDR3 loop spans 15 amino acids. Germline assignment: CDR1 SGHRS and CDR2 YFSETQ. The CDR3 region is CASSLEGTSTDTQYF. DNA of the CDR3: TGCGCCAGCAGCTTGGAAGGGACTTCCACAGATACGCAGTATTTT. The full variable domain, in which reference TRBV5-1 and TRBJ2-3 provide the parts outside the CDR3, is KAGVTQTPRYLIKTRGQQVTLSCSPISGHRSVSWYQQTPGQGLQFLFEYFSETQRNKGNFPGRFSGRQFSNSRSEMNVSTLELGDSALYLCASSLEGTSTDTQYFGPGTRLTVL.